This entry features one T cell receptor (beta chain) sequence. The PCR made use of 60 Vbeta and 13 Jbeta primers. Profiled with immunoSEQ multiplex PCR; TCRdb holds only in-frame clones, not every one. The sample gives about 140,000 clones, over 60% of which show up once; 2.5% to 3.5% is in the top ten. The data are from a study of cytomegalovirus exposure and HLA in healthy donors. V was clipped by 3 bases and J by 4 bases, with 10 bases between them. CDR1 and CDR2 (germline): SGHRS, YFSETQ. The CDR3 is 13 residues long. The specimen was PBMCs. The gene calls are TRBV5-1 and TRBJ1-1; D may be TRBD1 (6 bases). The clonotype comes from a male donor in good health and CMV-seronegative. The CDR3 loop reads CASSSTGFTEAFF. CDR3 DNA: TGCGCCAGCAGCTCGACAGGTTTCACTGAAGCTTTCTTT.